This T cell receptor (beta chain) was recovered during a study of blood T cell repertoires in COVID-19. The overall study: COVID-19 samples collected from the United States, Italy and Spain covered acute and convalescent phases. PBMCs, B-cell-depleted T cells, or T cells were the source of the cDNA or gDNA that made up the material.

This CDR3 is 15 amino acids long. V was cut by 4 bases and J by 7 bases, with 14 bases left in between. Germline lookup yields CDR1 ENHRY and CDR2 SYGVKD. Original processing notes: From reference gene primer amplification, estimates of nucleated cell counts were derived. TCRdb's table, derived via immunoSEQ multiplex PCR, lists solely in-frame clones and lacks some. Clonal size and the V and J genes are those of that table, whereas D and trimming came from the DNA. The data contain fewer than 450,000 clones, around 87% of them singletons. Recruited during active infection, patients (from Seattle) were subsequently followed longitudinally.

Material for sequencing was peripheral blood. The sequence was collected from a woman aged 45-59 years with COVID-19, enrolled during active disease. V gene TRBV10-3 combines with J gene TRBJ1-6; D ambiguous. CDR3 DNA sequence: TGTGCCATCAGTGTTGAGACACCAGAGAATTCACCCCTCCACTTT. As protein: CAISVETPENSPLHF.